This TCR beta chain was sequenced for a study of identical twins. Concerning this clonotype itself: What it binds is not known.

Study-wide findings and caveats: Out-of-frame sharing of TCR alpha in monozygotic twins was underestimated by models. Invariant MAIT and iNKT cells could partly confound zero-insertion analyses. Not following the same donors, the study drew its conclusions from cross-sectional statistical analysis.

From the 5' RACE reads, TCRdb called clonotypes with MiXCR, one entry per CDR3 protein. The repertoire consists of about 720,000 distinct CDR3 sequences, with over 8.5% occurring once and the leading ten covering 0.98%. This CDR3 contains 16 residues. Trimming removed 4 bases from V and 1 base from J, with 15 bases in between. Germline lookup yields CDR1 SNHLY and CDR2 FYNNEI. The same data also went into a second study, on yellow fever vaccine responses in identical twins. That source reports: Each twin's T cell response to the vaccine was reported to look partly convergent and partly personalized.

The receptor's source is a young woman in good health. Sequencing input: PBMCs. V usage is TRBV2 and J usage is TRBJ2-3; either TRBD1 or TRBD2 may supply D (6 bases each). CDR3: CASSATGGKGTDTQYF. In nucleotides, the CDR3 is TGTGCCAGCAGTGCCACCGGGGGCAAAGGCACAGATACGCAGTATTTT.